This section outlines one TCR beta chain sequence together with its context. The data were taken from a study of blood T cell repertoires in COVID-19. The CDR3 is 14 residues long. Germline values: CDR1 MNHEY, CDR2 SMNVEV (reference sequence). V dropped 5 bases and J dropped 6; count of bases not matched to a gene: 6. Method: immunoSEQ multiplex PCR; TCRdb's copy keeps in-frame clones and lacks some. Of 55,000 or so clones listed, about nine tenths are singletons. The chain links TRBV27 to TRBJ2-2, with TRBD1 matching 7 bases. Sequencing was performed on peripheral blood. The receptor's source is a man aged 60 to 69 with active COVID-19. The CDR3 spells CASSRQGSPGELFF. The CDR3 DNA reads TGTGCCAGCAGTAGACAGGGTTCCCCCGGGGAGCTGTTTTTT.